This T cell receptor beta chain was retrieved from a study of blood T cell repertoires in COVID-19. About the study: The cDNA or gDNA used as material had been derived from T cells, B-cell-depleted T cells, or PBMCs.

The table lists this clone with a count of one. In the authors' methods: Reference gene primer amplification gave nucleated cell count estimates. The repertoire was sequenced with immunoSEQ multiplex PCR; TCRdb's copy has only in-frame clones and lacks some. The V and J calls and clone size were taken over from that table, and D and trimming were inferred from the DNA. Of tens of thousands of clones in the sample, over 75% were seen once. CDR1 and CDR2 (germline): SGDLS, YYNGEE. The V end was cut by 0 bases, the J end by 2 bases, with 12 bases between. This CDR3 is 15 amino acids long. The sample taken for sequencing was peripheral blood. This clonotype originated in a human donor with active COVID-19. The donor label of this sample is uncertain. The chain links TRBV9 to TRBJ2-7; weak D call: TRBD2 (5 bases). Written as DNA, the CDR3 is TGTGCCAGCAGCGTAGTGGCGGGTCCTACCTACGAGCAGTACTTC. Its translation is CASSVVAGPTYEQYF.